This T cell receptor (beta chain) was sequenced in a study of T cell responses to AZD1222 COVID-19 vaccine (TCRdb year 2021). Concerning the study at large: AZD1222 recipients whose second dose came at about 4 weeks and those whose second dose came at about 12 weeks were combined into one group, since spike-specific TCR depth and breadth did not differ between the two schedules. TCR sequencing covered more than 230 trial participants: 200 to 220 given two doses of AZD1222 and 26 given two doses of MenACWY control vaccine. Trial participants were enrolled by age into 18-55, 56-69 and 70-plus year subgroups, with about 150, 27 and 61 TCR-sequenced participants respectively. What the research found in general, with its limitations: CD4 TCRs associated with the vaccine covered the entire spike protein, and the dominant responses were in regions 160-218 and 743-854. In the small 56-69-year group, the increase in depth fell short of significance, most likely because of low power. Participants were mostly white British and included more females than males, and it was suggested by the authors that clonal diversity may have been underestimated. Reportedly, close to half of the unique spike-specific TCRs recognized epitopes lying outside the regions that are mutated in the B.1.351 and B.1.1.7 variants. Only a handful of AZD1222 recipients were SARS-CoV-2 seropositive at baseline, limiting conclusions about previously exposed vaccinees. A significant rise in spike-specific TCR breadth and depth was observed after two AZD1222 doses relative to day 0 and relative to MenACWY recipients. Because no samples from the day 14 peak response were available, repertoires could be characterized only after the peak T cell response.

Remarks on this clone: Which antigen it targets is not known. Base quality data are lacking; no much larger clone is found one base away.

What this sample's time point label stands for: baseline before first vaccination. Samples from vaccinated people were obtained from the UK trials COV001 and COV002, which included a single-blind randomized controlled phase 2/3 trial of AZD1222 (ChAdOx1 nCoV-19) in healthy adults. For TCRbeta chain sequencing, PBMC samples were collected from trial participants at day 0 and at day 28 after the second dose. The CDR3 regions of human TCRbeta chains were subjected to immunosequencing. Per the source publication's procedure: TCRs in the repertoires were matched against a reference library of SARS-CoV-2-specific TCRs that had been generated with the MIRA antigen-specificity platform. Breadth was defined as the fraction of unique TCRs that were SARS-CoV-2-associated, and depth was defined as the fraction of total T cells that were SARS-CoV-2-associated. Using the MIRA data, each spike-specific TCR was mapped to the spike region that the TCR reacts to and placed in a CD4 or CD8 class. Log10-transformed breadth and depth values were compared by one-way ANOVA with Sidak's multiple comparisons tests. Here the immuneACCESS table is served through TCRdb, limited to in-frame sequences with V and J called. Missing clones are a known gap in these copies; in checked studies unresolved V genes cover under half, and the rest lacks a known reason. V, J and clone size are taken as reported in that table, and D and trimming were inferred from the DNA itself. The sample profile shows 150,000 to 200,000 clones; around 92% of them were found once. Together, the top ten hold more than 9% of the sample.

Relative to germline, V is 0 bases shorter and J is 3 bases shorter, with 6 bases between their ends. Taken from the germline V gene, the CDR1 and CDR2 loops are SGDLS and YYNGEE. CDR3 length: 13 amino acids, cysteine to phenylalanine. Solely the CDR3 DNA is kept, with 39 bases framed from the first base. The V gene is TRBV9 and the J gene is TRBJ1-1, with the D gene not clear enough to name. The sequences come from peripheral blood, collected on day 0 of AZD1222 vaccination. The origin of this receptor is an adult in good health. The base sequence is TGTGCCAGCAGCGTAGTACAGCACACTGAAGCTTTCTTT. It translates to CASSVVQHTEAFF. The full variable domain, with segments outside the CDR3 supplied by the reference TRBV9 and TRBJ1-1 proteins, appears as DSGVTQTPKHLITATGQRVTLRCSPRSGDLSVYWYQQSLDQGLQFLIQYYNGEERAKGNILERFSAQQFPDLHSELNLSSLELGDSALYFCASSVVQHTEAFFGQGTRLTVV.